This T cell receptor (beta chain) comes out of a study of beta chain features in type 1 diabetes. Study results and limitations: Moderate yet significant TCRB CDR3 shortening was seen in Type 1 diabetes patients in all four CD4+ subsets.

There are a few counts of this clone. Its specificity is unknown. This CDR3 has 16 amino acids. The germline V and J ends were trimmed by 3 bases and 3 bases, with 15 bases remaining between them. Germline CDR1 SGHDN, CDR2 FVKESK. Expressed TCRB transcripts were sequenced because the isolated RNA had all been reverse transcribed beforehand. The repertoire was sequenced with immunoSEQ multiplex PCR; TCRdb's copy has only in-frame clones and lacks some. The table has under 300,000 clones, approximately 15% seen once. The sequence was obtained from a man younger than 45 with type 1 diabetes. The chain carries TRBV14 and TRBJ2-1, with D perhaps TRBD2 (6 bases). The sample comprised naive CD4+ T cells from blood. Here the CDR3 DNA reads TGTGCCAGCAGCCACCCGTCCGGGACTTACTACAATGAGCAGTTCTTC. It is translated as CASSHPSGTYYNEQFF.